A selection of T cell receptor beta chains follows, all from one sample in a study of blood T cell repertoires in COVID-19. Clones were read by immunoSEQ multiplex PCR, and TCRdb kept only the in-frame ones, dropping some. The table lists some 230,000 clones, 75% to 90% of them singletons. The sequenced sample was peripheral blood. The receptors derive from a woman aged 80 or over with COVID-19, enrolled during active disease. CDR3s leave out the opening cysteine and the closing phenylalanine or tryptophan. Each record gives: V gene, J gene, CDR3 protein.

v_gene: TRBV9
j_gene: TRBJ2-7
CDR3aa: ASSFRDYSYEQY

v_gene: TRBV15
j_gene: TRBJ1-5
CDR3aa: ATSRVGRGNQPQH

v_gene: TRBV7-3
j_gene: TRBJ2-7
CDR3aa: ASRTLAGGSYEQY

v_gene: TRBV6-1
j_gene: TRBJ2-1
CDR3aa: ASSETVTSYNEQF

v_gene: TRBV20-1
j_gene: TRBJ2-7
CDR3aa: SASPDSTTYEQY

v_gene: TRBV7-3
j_gene: TRBJ1-2
CDR3aa: ASSRGQGYGYT

v_gene: TRBV21-1
j_gene: TRBJ2-5
CDR3aa: ASSGRGKETQY

v_gene: TRBV5-5
j_gene: TRBJ1-2
CDR3aa: ASSPQGSEGYT

v_gene: TRBV9
j_gene: TRBJ1-3
CDR3aa: ASSANDRAGTIY

v_gene: TRBV6-5
j_gene: TRBJ2-7
CDR3aa: ASIRGNSYEQY

v_gene: TRBV5-4
j_gene: TRBJ1-6
CDR3aa: ASSLAPGDYNSPLH

v_gene: TRBV9
j_gene: TRBJ1-2
CDR3aa: ASSVSSLRHGYT

v_gene: TRBV6-5
j_gene: TRBJ1-1
CDR3aa: ASSYMRRGTEAF

v_gene: TRBV28
j_gene: TRBJ1-2
CDR3aa: ASSGGYGYT

v_gene: TRBV24-1
j_gene: TRBJ2-2
CDR3aa: ATRGQGADTGELF

v_gene: TRBV29-1
j_gene: TRBJ1-5
CDR3aa: SVQDSSSNQPQH

v_gene: TRBV9
j_gene: TRBJ2-1
CDR3aa: ASTDGTSGKNEQF

v_gene: TRBV30
j_gene: TRBJ1-5
CDR3aa: AWSIDSPTSNQPQH

v_gene: TRBV2
j_gene: TRBJ1-1
CDR3aa: ASSTGGWAGAF

v_gene: TRBV5-1
j_gene: TRBJ2-5
CDR3aa: ASSWSGGRTQY

v_gene: TRBV7-2
j_gene: TRBJ2-7
CDR3aa: ASSLWTSGGAREQY

v_gene: TRBV10-1
j_gene: TRBJ1-4
CDR3aa: ASRGKTGYKGEKLF

v_gene: TRBV5-1
j_gene: TRBJ1-1
CDR3aa: ASFLRTGATEAF

v_gene: TRBV19
j_gene: TRBJ1-5
CDR3aa: ASSIYSGGNQPQH

v_gene: TRBV3-1/TRBV3-2
j_gene: TRBJ2-5
CDR3aa: ASSPGETQY

v_gene: TRBV5-1
j_gene: TRBJ1-2
CDR3aa: ASRTGLDSGGYT

v_gene: TRBV24-1
j_gene: TRBJ2-5
CDR3aa: ATSGQGDQETQY

v_gene: TRBV11-3
j_gene: TRBJ2-2
CDR3aa: ASSPGQASTGELF

v_gene: TRBV19
j_gene: TRBJ1-1
CDR3aa: ASSIIWGKNTEAF

v_gene: TRBV7-8
j_gene: TRBJ2-7
CDR3aa: ASTTRSFGLSGHEQY

v_gene: TRBV5-1
j_gene: TRBJ2-2
CDR3aa: ASSQGRAGAGELF

v_gene: TRBV14
j_gene: TRBJ2-2
CDR3aa: ASSRVRQPDTGELF

v_gene: TRBV6-6
j_gene: TRBJ1-4
CDR3aa: ASSYGGTLNEKLF

v_gene: TRBV6-1
j_gene: TRBJ2-1
CDR3aa: ASSEGGGGYNEQF

v_gene: TRBV4-2
j_gene: TRBJ2-3
CDR3aa: ASSPGLAGVTQY

v_gene: TRBV5-8
j_gene: TRBJ2-7
CDR3aa: ASSWANEQY

v_gene: TRBV5-1
j_gene: TRBJ2-7
CDR3aa: ASSLGTSEQY

v_gene: TRBV4-1
j_gene: TRBJ2-1
CDR3aa: ASSPRVGEQF

v_gene: TRBV6-6
j_gene: TRBJ1-4
CDR3aa: ASAGQLNEKLF

v_gene: TRBV29-1
j_gene: TRBJ1-6
CDR3aa: SVEGKPGQYSPLH

v_gene: TRBV4-3
j_gene: TRBJ2-5
CDR3aa: ASSQDTGGPETQY

v_gene: TRBV7-2
j_gene: TRBJ1-5
CDR3aa: ASSSDTSFQPQH

v_gene: TRBV2
j_gene: TRBJ2-7
CDR3aa: ASGGRSSYEQY

v_gene: TRBV21-1
j_gene: TRBJ1-3
CDR3aa: ASRTIQRLRNTIY

v_gene: TRBV19
j_gene: TRBJ2-6
CDR3aa: ASSTGTTGANVLT

v_gene: TRBV5-4
j_gene: TRBJ2-7
CDR3aa: ASSLAGGTYEQY

v_gene: TRBV23-1
j_gene: TRBJ1-4
CDR3aa: ASNIVRDNPLATNEKLF

v_gene: TRBV6-2/TRBV6-3
j_gene: TRBJ2-1
CDR3aa: ASSYPVYEQF

v_gene: TRBV5-1
j_gene: TRBJ1-1
CDR3aa: ASSWAGTPNTEAF

v_gene: TRBV29-1
j_gene: TRBJ1-1
CDR3aa: SVESEVGRTEAF